This T cell receptor (beta chain) was documented in a study of beta chain features in type 1 diabetes. A sort by CD45RO/CCR7/CD25/CD127/CD95/CD27 yielded CD4+ naive, central memory, regulatory and stem cell-like memory cells. Study findings and constraints: Reads derived from cDNA could over-represent cells showing high TCR expression. Naive, central memory and regulatory TCRB repertoires appeared more similar among patients than healthy donors.

Expressed TCRB transcripts were sequenced, since all the RNA that had been isolated was reverse transcribed. Sequencing was performed with immunoSEQ multiplex PCR; in TCRdb, only in-frame clones are kept and a portion is missing. The data contain about 42,000 clones, approximately 48% of them singletons. For this clone: The antigen is unknown.

The V segment lost 5 bases and the J segment 4 bases; nucleotides outside the gene matches: 10. Germline CDR1 SGHTA, CDR2 FQGNSA. The CDR3 consists of 16 residues. Sequenced sample: stem cell memory CD4+ T cells from blood. The TCR comes from a young woman in good health. The rearrangement links TRBV7-2 to TRBJ1-5; 8 positions match TRBD1. CDR3 sequence reads: CASSAQTGAHNQPQHF. The DNA for the CDR3 is TGTGCCAGCAGCGCCCAGACAGGGGCCCATAATCAGCCCCAGCATTTT.